This T cell receptor beta chain was found in a study of cytomegalovirus exposure and HLA in healthy donors. The germline V and J ends were trimmed by 6 bases and 5 bases, with 16 bases remaining between them. The CDR3 covers 14 residues. In germline, CDR1 is SNHLY, CDR2 FYNNEI. It was with 60 Vbeta and 13 Jbeta primers that the PCR ran. Sequencing used immunoSEQ multiplex PCR; TCRdb keeps in-frame clones, though not all of them. The sample includes about 210,000 clones, about 77% seen only once; the top ten take under 0.6%. The rearrangement joins TRBV2 to TRBJ2-5, with D maybe TRBD2 (7 bases). The source is a boy younger than 18 in good health and CMV-seronegative. The specimen was PBMCs. The CDR3 DNA follows: TGTGCCAGCAGCCCAGCCCGGGGGGCGGAGACCCAGTACTTC. Its protein product is CASSPARGAETQYF.